This entry is about one T cell receptor (beta chain). Its target is not known. Germline CDR1 is MDHEN and CDR2 is SYDVKM. Trimming at V came to 6 bases and at J to 3 bases, leaving 6 bases not matched to a gene. The CDR3 consists of 14 residues. This entry comes from a study of shared clonotypes between healthy human individuals. Assay used: immunoSEQ multiplex PCR; TCRdb lists only in-frame clones, some missing. The data hold about 2.4 million clones, with approximately 93% observed a single time. General study findings and limits: Sampling included only blood; tissue repertoires likely differ. The study generally estimated greater richness for naive than memory subsets. Although depth was large, rarefaction showed that sequencing of the sorted subsets was incomplete.

What was sequenced was naive CD4+ T cells from PBMCs. Subset specified: CD45RA+ positively selected. The sequence was obtained from a man younger than 35 in good health. Some clones in this sample may be carry-over from other donors' samples. This chain connects TRBV28 to TRBJ2-7; 9 nucleotides match TRBD2. The CDR3 protein is CASRIAGEVYEQYF. The CDR3 DNA follows: TGTGCCAGCAGGATAGCGGGAGAGGTCTACGAGCAGTACTTC.